Given below is one T cell receptor beta chain in context. This sample was taken from a study of cytomegalovirus exposure and HLA in healthy donors. Trimming removed 4 bases from V and 2 bases from J; junction bases left unmatched: 6. The CDR3 is 15 amino acids. Germline loops: CDR1 SGHNT, CDR2 YYREEE (reference sequence). PCR used 60 Vbeta primers and 13 Jbeta primers. Here immunoSEQ multiplex PCR was the method, and the copy in TCRdb shows in-frame clones only, minus some. The data hold 90,000 to 130,000 clones, with 55% to 80% observed a single time. The sequencing sample was made of PBMCs. This clonotype was obtained from a woman under 40 in good health and CMV-seronegative. V gene TRBV5-4 combines with J gene TRBJ2-7; 10 nucleotides match TRBD1. CDR3 sequence: CASSPGQGETYEQYF. CDR3 nucleotides: TGTGCCAGCAGCCCCGGACAGGGGGAGACCTACGAGCAGTACTTC.